The clone carrying this TCR beta chain was observed a handful of times. Constant-segment-primed 5'RACE gave TCR alpha and TCR beta cDNA libraries with sample barcodes and UMIs. MiXCR, run by TCRdb on the 5' RACE reads, gives a single entry per CDR3 protein. The sample yields approximately 200,000 distinct CDR3 sequences, roughly 17% seen once. CDR3 size: 14 residues. V was clipped by 5 bases and J by 3 bases; unmatched bases: 6. The sample is drawn from a study of T-cell memory formation after mild COVID-19. Study background: Largely, the TCR clusters proved donor specific.

The TCR originated in an adult woman who had mild COVID-19 (a few samples of this study predate the infection). Cell type and time point are not known. The chain has TRBV12-3 or TRBV12-4 and TRBJ2-7, with 8 bases that match TRBD2. Input material: PBMCs or a T cell subset sorted from them (not recorded which). CDR3 in amino acids: CASSESGRSYEQYF. CDR3 nucleotide sequence: TGTGCCAGCAGTGAGAGCGGGAGAAGCTACGAGCAGTACTTC.